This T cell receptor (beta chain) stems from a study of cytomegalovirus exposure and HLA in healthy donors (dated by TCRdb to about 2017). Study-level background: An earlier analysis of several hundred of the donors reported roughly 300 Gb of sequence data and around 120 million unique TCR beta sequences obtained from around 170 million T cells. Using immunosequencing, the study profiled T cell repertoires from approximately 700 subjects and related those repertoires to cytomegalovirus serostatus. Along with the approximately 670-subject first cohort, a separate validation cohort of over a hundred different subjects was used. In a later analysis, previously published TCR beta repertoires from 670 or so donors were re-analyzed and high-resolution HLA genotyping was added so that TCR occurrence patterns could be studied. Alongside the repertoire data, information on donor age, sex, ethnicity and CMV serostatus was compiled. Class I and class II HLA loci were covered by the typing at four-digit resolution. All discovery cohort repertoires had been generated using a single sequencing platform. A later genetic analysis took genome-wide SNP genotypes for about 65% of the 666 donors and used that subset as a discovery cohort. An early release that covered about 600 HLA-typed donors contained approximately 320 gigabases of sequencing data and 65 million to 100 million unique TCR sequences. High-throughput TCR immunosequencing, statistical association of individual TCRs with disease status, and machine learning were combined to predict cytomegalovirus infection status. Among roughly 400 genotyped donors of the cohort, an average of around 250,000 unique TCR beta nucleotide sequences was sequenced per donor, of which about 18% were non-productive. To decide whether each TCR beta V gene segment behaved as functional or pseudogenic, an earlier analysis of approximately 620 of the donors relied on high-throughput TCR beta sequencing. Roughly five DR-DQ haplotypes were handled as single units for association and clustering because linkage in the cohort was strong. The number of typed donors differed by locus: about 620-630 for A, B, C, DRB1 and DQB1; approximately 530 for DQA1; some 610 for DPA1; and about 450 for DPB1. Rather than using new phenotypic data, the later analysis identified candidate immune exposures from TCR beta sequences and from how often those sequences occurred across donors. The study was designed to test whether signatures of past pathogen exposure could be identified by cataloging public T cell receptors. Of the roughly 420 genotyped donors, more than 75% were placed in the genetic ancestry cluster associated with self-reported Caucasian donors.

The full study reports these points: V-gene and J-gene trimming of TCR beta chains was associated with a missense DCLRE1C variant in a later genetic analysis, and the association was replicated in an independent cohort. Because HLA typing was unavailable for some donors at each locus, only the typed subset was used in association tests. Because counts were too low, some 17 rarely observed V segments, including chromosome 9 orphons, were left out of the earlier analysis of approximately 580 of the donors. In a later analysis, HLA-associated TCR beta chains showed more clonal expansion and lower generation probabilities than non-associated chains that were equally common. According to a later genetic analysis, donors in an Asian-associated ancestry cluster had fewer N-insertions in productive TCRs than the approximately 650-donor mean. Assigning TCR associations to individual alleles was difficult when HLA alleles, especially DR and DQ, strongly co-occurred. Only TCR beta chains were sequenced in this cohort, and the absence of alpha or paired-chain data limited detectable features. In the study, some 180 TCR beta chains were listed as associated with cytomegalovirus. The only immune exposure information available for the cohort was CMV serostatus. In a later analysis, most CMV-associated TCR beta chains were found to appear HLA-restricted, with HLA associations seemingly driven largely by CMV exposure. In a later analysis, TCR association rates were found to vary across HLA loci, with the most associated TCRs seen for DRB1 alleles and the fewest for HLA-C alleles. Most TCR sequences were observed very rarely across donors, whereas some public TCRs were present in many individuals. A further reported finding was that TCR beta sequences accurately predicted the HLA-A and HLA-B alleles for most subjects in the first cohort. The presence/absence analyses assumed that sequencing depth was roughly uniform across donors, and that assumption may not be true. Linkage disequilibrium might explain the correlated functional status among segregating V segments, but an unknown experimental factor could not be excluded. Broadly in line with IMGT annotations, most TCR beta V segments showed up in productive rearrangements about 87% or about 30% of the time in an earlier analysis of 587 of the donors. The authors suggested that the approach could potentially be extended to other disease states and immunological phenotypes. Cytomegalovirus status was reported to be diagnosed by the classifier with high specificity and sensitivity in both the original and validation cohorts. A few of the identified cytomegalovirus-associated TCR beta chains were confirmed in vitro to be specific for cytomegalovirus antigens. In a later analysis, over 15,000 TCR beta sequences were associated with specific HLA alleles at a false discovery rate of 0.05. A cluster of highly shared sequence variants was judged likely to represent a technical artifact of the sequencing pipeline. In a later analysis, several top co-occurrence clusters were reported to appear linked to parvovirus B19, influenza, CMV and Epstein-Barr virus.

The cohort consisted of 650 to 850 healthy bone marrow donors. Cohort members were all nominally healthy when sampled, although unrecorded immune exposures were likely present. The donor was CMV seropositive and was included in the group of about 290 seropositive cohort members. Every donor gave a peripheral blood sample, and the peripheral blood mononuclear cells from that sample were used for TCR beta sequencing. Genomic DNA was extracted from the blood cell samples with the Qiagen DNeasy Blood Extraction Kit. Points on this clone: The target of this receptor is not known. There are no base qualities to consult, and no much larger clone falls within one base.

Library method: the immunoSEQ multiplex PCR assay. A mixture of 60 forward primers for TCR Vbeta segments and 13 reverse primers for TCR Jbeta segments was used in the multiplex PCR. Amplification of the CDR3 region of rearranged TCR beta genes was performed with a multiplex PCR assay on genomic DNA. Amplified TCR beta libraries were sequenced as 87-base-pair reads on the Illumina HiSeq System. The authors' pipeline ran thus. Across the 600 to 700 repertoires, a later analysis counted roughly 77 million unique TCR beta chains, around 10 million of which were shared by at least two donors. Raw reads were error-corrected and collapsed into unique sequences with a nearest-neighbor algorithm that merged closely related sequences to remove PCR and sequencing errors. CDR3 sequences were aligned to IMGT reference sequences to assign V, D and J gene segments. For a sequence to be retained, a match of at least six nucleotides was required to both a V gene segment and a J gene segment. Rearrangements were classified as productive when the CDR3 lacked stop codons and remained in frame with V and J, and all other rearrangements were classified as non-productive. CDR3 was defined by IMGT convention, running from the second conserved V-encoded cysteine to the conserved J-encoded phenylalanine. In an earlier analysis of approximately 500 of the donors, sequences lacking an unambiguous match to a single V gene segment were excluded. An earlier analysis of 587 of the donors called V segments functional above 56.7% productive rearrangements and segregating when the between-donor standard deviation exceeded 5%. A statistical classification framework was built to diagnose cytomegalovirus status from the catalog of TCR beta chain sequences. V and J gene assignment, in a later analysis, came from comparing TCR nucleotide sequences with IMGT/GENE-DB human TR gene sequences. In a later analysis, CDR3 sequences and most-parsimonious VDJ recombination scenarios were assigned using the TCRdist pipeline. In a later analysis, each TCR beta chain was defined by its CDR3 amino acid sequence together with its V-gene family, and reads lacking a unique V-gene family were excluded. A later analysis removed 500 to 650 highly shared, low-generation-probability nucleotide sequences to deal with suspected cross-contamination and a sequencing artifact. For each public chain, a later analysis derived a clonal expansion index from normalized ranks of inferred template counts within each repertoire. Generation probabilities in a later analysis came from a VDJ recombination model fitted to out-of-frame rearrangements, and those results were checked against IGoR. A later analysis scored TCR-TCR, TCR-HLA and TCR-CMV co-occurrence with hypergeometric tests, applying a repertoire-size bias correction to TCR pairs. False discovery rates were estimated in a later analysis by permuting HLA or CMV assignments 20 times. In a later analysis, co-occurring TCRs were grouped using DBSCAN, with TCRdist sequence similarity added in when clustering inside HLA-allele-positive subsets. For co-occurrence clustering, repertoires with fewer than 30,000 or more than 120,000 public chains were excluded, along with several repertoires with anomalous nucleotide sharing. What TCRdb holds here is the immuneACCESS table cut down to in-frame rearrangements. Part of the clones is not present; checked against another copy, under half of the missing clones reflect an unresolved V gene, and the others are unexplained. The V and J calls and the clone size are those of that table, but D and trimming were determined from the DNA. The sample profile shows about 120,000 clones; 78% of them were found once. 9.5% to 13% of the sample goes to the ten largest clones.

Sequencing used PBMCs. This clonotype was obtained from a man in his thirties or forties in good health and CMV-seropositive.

In nucleotide form, the sequence is TGTGCCAGCAGATCTCGGTCCGGGGAAAGCTCCGAGCAGTACTTC. Its coded protein is CASRSRSGESSEQYF. The chain uses TRBV6-1 and TRBJ2-7, and the D gene may be TRBD2, 5 bases matching. As encoded in the germline V gene, CDR1 is MNHNS while CDR2 is SASEGT. Trimming costs V 6 bases and J 6 bases, and their ends lie 21 bases apart. The CDR3, from cysteine to phenylalanine, totals 15 residues. This entry keeps only the CDR3 DNA: 45 bases, framed from base 1.